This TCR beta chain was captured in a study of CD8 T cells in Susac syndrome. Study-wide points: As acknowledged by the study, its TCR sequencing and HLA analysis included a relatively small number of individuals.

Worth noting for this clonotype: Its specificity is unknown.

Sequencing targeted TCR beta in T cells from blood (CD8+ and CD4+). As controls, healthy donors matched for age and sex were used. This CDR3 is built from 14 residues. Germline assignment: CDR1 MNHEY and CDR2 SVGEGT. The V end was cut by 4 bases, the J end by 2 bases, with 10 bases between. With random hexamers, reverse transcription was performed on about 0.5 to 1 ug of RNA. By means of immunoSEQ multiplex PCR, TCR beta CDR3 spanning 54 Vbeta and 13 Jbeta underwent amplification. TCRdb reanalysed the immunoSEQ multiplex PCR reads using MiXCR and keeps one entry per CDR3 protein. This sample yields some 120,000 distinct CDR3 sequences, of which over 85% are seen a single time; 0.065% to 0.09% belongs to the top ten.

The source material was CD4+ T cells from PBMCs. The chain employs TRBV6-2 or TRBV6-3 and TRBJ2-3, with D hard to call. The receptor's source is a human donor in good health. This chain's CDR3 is CASSSSLATDTQYF. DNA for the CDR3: TGTGCCAGCAGTTCTTCCCTTGCCACAGATACGCAGTATTTT.